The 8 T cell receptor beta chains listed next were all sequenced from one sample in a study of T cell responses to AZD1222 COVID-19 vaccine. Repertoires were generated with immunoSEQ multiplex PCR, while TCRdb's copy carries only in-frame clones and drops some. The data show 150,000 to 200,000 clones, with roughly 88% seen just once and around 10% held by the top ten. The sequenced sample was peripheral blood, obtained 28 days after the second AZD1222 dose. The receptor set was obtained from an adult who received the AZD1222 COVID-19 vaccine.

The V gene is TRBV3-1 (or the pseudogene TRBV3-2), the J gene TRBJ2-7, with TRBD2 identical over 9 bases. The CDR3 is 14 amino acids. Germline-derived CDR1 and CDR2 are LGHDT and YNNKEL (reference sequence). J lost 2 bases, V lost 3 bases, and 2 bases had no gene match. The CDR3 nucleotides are TGTGCCAGCAGCCATAGCGGGGGACCCTACGAGCAGTACTTC. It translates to CASSHSGGPYEQYF.

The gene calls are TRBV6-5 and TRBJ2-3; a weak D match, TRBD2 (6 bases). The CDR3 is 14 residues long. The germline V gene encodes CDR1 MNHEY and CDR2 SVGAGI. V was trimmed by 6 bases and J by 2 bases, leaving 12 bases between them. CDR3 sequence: CASRVRGLTDTQYF. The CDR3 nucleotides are TGTGCCAGCAGGGTGCGGGGCCTCACAGATACGCAGTATTTT.

The CDR3 DNA follows: TGTGCCAGCAGCTTGGATATTTCTGGGGCCAACGTCCTGACTTTC. It encodes CASSLDISGANVLTF. The rearrangement links TRBV5-5 to TRBJ2-6; D ambiguous. The CDR3 spans 15 residues. CDR1 is SGHKS, CDR2 YYEKEE, per germline (reference sequence). Trimming stripped 0 bases from V and 1 base from J, with 5 bases between.

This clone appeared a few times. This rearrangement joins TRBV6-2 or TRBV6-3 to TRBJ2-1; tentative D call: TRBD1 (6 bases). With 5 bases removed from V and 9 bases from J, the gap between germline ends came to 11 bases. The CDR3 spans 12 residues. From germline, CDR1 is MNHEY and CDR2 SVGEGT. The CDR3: CASSHRVGEQFF. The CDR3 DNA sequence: TGTGCCAGCAGTCACAGGGTCGGTGAGCAGTTCTTC.

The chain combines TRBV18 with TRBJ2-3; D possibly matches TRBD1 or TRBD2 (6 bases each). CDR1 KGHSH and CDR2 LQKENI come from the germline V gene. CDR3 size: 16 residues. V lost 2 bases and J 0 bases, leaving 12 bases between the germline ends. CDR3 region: CASSPVGGPSTDTQYF. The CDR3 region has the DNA TGTGCCAGCTCACCAGTTGGGGGGCCTAGCACAGATACGCAGTATTTT. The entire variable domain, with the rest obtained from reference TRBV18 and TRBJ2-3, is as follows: NAGVMQNPRHLVRRRGQEARLRCSPMKGHSHVYWYRQLPEEGLKFMVYLQKENIIDESGMPKERFSAEFPKEGPSILRIQQVVRGDSAAYFCASSPVGGPSTDTQYFGPGTRLTVL.

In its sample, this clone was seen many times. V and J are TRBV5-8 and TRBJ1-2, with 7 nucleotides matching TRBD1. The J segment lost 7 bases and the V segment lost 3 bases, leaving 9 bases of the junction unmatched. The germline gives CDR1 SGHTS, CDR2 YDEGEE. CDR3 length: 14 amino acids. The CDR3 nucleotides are TGTGCCAGCAGCTCGAGAACGACAGGGCTTGGCTACACCTTC. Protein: CASSSRTTGLGYTF. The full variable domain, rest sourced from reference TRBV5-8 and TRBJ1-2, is EAGVTQSPTHLIKTRGQQATLRCSPISGHTSVYWYQQALGLGLQFLLWYDEGEERNRGNFPPRFSGRQFPNYSSELNVNALELEDSALYLCASSSRTTGLGYTFGSGTRLTVV.

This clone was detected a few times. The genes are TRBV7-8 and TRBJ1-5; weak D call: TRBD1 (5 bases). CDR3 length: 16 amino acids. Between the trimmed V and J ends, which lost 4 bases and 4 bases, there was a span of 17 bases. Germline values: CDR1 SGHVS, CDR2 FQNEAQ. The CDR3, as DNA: TGTGCCAGCAGCTCATATGGGGGTGGCGGAAATCAGCCCCAGCATTTT. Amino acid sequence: CASSSYGGGGNQPQHF. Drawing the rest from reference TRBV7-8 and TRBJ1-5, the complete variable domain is GAGVSQSPRYKVAKRGQDVALRCDPISGHVSLFWYQQALGQGPEFLTYFQNEAQLDKSGLPSDRFFAERPEGSVSTLKIQRTQQEDSAVYLCASSSYGGGGNQPQHFGDGTRLSIL.

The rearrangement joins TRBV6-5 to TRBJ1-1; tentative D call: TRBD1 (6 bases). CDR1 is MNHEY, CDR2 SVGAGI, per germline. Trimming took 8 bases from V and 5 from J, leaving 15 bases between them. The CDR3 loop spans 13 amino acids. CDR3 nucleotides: TGTGCCAGCCCACCCCAGGGGCGGACTGAAGCTTTCTTT. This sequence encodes CASPPQGRTEAFF.